This T cell receptor (beta chain) came from a study of breast tumors, draining lymph nodes, adjacent tissues. The lymph nodes were axillary draining lymph nodes from breast cancer patients. Between the trimmed V and J ends, which lost 1 base and 2 bases, there was a span of 9 bases. Per the germline V gene, CDR1 is LNHDA and CDR2 is SQIVND (reference sequence). CDR3 length: 16 residues. This clonotype has a handful of counts. The final CDR3 position lacks the conserved phenylalanine or tryptophan, pointing to a likely read error. One entry per CDR3 protein results from TCRdb running MiXCR on the multiplex PCR reads. The sample lists about 170,000 distinct CDR3 sequences; 33% were seen once.

The sample was axillary lymph node tissue. This sequence joins TRBV19 and TRBJ2-6; possible D gene TRBD1, 5 bases. The TCR comes from a female donor with breast cancer. Some clones in this sample may be carry-over from other donors' samples. The DNA of the CDR3 is TGTGCCAGTAGTATAGGAGGCAGGGCTGGGGCCAACGTCCTGACTTCC. It yields the protein CASSIGGRAGANVLTS.